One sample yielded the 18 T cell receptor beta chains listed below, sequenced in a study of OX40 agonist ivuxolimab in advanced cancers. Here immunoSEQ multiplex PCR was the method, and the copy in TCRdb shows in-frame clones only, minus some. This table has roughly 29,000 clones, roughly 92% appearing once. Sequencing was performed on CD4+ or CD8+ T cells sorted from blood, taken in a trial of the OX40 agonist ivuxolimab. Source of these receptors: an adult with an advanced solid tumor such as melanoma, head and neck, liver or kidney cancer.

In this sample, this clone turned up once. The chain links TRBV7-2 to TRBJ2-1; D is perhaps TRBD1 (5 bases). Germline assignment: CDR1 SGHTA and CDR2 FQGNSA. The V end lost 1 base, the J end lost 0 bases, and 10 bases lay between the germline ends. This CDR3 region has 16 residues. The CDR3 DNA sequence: TGTGCCAGCAGCTTAGTCGACAGAAGCTCCTACAATGAGCAGTTCTTC. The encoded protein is CASSLVDRSSYNEQFF. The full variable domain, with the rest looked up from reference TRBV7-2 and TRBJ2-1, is GAGVSQSPSNKVTEKGKDVELRCDPISGHTALYWYRQSLGQGLEFLIYFQGNSAPDKSGLPSDRFSAERTGGSVSTLTIQRTQQEDSAVYLCASSLVDRSSYNEQFFGPGTRLTVL.

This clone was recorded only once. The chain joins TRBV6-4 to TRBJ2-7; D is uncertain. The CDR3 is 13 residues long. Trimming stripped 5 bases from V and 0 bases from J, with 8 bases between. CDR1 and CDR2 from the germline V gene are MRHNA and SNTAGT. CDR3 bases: TGTGCCAGCAGTCCTCGAGCCTCCTACGAGCAGTACTTC. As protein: CASSPRASYEQYF.

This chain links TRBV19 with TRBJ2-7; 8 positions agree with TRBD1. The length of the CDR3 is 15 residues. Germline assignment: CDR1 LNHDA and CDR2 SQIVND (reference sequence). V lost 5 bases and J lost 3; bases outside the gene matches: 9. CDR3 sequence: CASSVTGGISYEQYF. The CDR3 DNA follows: TGTGCCAGTAGTGTAACAGGGGGAATAAGCTACGAGCAGTACTTC.

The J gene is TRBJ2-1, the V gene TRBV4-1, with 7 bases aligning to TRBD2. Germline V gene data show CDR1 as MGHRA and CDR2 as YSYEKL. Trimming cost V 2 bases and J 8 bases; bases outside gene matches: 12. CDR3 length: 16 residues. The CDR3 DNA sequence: TGCGCCAGCAGCCAAACATGGAGAGCGGGATTCGATGAGCAGTTCTTC. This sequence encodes CASSQTWRAGFDEQFF.

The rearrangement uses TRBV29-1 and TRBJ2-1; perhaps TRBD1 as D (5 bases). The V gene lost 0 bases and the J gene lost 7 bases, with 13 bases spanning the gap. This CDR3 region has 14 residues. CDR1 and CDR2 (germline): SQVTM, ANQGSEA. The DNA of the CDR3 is TGCAGCGTTGAAGATTATCCAGGGTTAAATGAGCAGTTCTTC. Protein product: CSVEDYPGLNEQFF.

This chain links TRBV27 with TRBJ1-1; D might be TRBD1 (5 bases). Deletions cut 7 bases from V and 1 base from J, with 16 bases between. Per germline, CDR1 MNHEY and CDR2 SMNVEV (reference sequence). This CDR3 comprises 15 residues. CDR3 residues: CASKITGYGNTEAFF. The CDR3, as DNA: TGTGCCAGCAAAATTACAGGCTACGGGAACACTGAAGCTTTCTTT.

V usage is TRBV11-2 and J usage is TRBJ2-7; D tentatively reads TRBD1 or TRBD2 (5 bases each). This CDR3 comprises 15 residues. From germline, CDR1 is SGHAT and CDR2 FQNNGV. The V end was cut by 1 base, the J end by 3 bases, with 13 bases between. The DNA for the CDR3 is TGTGCCAGCAGCTTAGGTGCAGGGACGCTCTACGAGCAGTACTTC. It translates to CASSLGAGTLYEQYF.

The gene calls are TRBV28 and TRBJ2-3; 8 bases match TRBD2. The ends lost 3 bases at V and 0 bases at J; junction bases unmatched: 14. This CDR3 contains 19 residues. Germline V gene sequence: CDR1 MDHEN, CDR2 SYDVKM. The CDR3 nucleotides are TGTGCCAGCAGTTTCTTCGGGAGGGTGACCTTCCTTAGCACAGATACGCAGTATTTT. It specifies CASSFFGRVTFLSTDTQYF.

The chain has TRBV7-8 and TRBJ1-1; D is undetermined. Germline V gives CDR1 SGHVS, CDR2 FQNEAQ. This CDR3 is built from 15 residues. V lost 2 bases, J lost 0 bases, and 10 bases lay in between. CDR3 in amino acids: CASSLTLGLNTEAFF. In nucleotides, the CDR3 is TGTGCCAGCAGCTTAACATTGGGGTTGAACACTGAAGCTTTCTTT.

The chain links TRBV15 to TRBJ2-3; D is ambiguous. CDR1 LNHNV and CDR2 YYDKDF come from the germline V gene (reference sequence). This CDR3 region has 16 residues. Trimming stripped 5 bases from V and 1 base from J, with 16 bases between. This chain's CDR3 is CATSFRYAPRTDTQYF. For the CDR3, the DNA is TGTGCCACCAGCTTCCGGTACGCGCCCCGCACAGATACGCAGTATTTT.

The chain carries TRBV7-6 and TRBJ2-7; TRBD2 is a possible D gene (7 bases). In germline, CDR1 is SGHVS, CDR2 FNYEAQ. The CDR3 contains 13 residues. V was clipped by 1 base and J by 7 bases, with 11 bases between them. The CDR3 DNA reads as TGTGCCAGCAGCTTAGGTGAGGGGGGGGAGCAGTACTTC. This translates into CASSLGEGGEQYF.

CDR3 amino acids: CASSVDWGDSYEQYF. The CDR3 DNA reads as TGTGCCAGCAGCGTAGATTGGGGGGATTCCTACGAGCAGTACTTC. This chain joins TRBV9 and TRBJ2-7; weak D call: TRBD2 (6 bases). CDR1 and CDR2 (germline): SGDLS, YYNGEE. Trimming shortened V by 0 bases and J by 1 base, and 11 bases separated the two germline ends. This CDR3 is 15 amino acids long.

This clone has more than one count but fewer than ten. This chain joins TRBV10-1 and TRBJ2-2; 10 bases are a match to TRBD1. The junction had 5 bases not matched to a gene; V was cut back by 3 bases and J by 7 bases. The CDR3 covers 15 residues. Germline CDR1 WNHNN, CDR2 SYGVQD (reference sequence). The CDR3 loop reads CASSDRTGGNGELFF. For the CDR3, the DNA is TGCGCCAGCAGTGACCGGACAGGGGGGAACGGGGAGCTGTTTTTT.

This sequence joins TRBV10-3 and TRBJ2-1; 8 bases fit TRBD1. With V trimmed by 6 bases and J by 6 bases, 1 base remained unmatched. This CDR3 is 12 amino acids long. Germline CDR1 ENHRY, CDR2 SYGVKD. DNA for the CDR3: TGTGCCATCAGAGGACAGGGCAATGAGCAGTTCTTC. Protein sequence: CAIRGQGNEQFF.

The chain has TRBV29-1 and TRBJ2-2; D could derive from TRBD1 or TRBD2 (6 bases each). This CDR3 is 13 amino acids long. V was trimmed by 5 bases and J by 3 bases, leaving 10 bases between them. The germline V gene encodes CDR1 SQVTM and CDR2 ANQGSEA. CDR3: CSVYREDTGELFF. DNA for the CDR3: TGCAGCGTTTACAGGGAGGACACCGGGGAGCTGTTTTTT.

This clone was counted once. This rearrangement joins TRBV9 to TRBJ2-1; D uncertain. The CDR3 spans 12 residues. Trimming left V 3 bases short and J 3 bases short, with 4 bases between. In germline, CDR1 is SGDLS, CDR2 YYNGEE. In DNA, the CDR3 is TGTGCCAGCAGCGATGACTACAATGAGCAGTTCTTC. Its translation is CASSDDYNEQFF. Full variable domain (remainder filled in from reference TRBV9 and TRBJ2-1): DSGVTQTPKHLITATGQRVTLRCSPRSGDLSVYWYQQSLDQGLQFLIQYYNGEERAKGNILERFSAQQFPDLHSELNLSSLELGDSALYFCASSDDYNEQFFGPGTRLTVL.

CDR3 region: CATSRDVGVETQYF. In DNA form, the CDR3 reads TGTGCCACCAGCAGAGATGTGGGGGTGGAGACCCAGTACTTC. The rearrangement joins TRBV15 to TRBJ2-5; D possibly matches TRBD1 or TRBD2 (5 bases each). V lost 0 bases and J lost 5, with 10 bases in between. Per germline, CDR1 LNHNV and CDR2 YYDKDF (reference sequence). This CDR3 comprises 14 residues.

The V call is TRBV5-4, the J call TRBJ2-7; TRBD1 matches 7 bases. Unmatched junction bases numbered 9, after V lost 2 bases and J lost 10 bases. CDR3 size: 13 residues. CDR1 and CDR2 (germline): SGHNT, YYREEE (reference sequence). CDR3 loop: CASSFGTGAGQYF. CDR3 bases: TGTGCCAGCAGCTTTGGCACAGGGGCTGGCCAGTACTTC. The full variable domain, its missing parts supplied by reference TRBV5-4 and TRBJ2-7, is ETGVTQSPTHLIKTRGQQVTLRCSSQSGHNTVSWYQQALGQGPQFIFQYYREEENGRGNFPPRFSGLQFPNYSSELNVNALELDDSALYLCASSFGTGAGQYFGPGTRLTVT.